The 3 T cell receptor beta chains below were found in one sample sequenced in a study of blood T cell repertoires in COVID-19 (dated by TCRdb to 2018 to 2020). The library relied on the immunoSEQ multiplex PCR assay. In its TCRdb copy, this immuneACCESS table keeps in-frame sequences only and misses some clones. Where compared with another copy, unresolved V genes explain less than half of these, and the others have no known cause. The sample table holds about 55,000 clones, of which 75% to 85% were seen once. The ten top clones hold approximately 11% of the sample. Sample: peripheral blood. Source of these receptors: a human donor in a cohort sampled during active COVID-19.

The V call is TRBV5-4, the J call TRBJ2-3, with 11 bases aligning to TRBD2. V trimming: 4 bases; J trimming: 4 bases; junction bases outside the gene matches: 5. CDR3 length equals 15 residues. The germline gives CDR1 SGHNT, CDR2 YYREEE (reference sequence). The CDR3 DNA reads as TGTGCCAGCAGCCCCACTAGCGGGAGCGCAGATACGCAGTATTTT. Its translation: CASSPTSGSADTQYF.

This clone has only a few counts. The chain recombines TRBV9 with TRBJ2-3; D is unresolved. The germline gives CDR1 SGDLS, CDR2 YYNGEE. V lost 3 bases and J lost 4, with 15 bases in between. CDR3 size: 15 residues. The DNA for the CDR3 is TGTGCCAGCAGCGACGGAGAGAGTTACGCAGATACGCAGTATTTT. As protein: CASSDGESYADTQYF.

This clone was seen a handful of times. The chain is built from TRBV7-9 and TRBJ2-7, with D possibly TRBD1 on 6 matching bases. CDR1 is SEHNR, CDR2 FQNEAQ, per germline (reference sequence). Trimming stripped 5 bases from V and 7 bases from J, with 12 bases between. The CDR3 contains 12 residues. The CDR3, as DNA: TGTGCCAGCAGCATAGAGACAGGAGAGCAGTACTTC. It specifies CASSIETGEQYF.